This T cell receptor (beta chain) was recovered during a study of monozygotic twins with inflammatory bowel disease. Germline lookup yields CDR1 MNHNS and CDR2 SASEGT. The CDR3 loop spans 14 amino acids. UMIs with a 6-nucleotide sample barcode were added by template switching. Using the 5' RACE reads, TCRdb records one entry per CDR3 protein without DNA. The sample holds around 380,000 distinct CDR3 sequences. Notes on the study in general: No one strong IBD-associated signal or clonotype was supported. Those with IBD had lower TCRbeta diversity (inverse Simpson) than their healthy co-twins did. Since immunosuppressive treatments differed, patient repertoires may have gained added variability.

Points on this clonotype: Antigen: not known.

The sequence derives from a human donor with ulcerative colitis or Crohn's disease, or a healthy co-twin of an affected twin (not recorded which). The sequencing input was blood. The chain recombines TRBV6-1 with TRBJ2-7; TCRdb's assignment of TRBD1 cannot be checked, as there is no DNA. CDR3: CALLPGTDAYEQYF.